A selection of T cell receptor beta chains follows, all from one sample in a study of control samples from healthy donors and cancer patients. TCRdb's copy holds only in-frame clones and misses some; the assay was immunoSEQ multiplex PCR. The table has approximately 70,000 clones, approximately 89% seen once; the top ten hold about 6%. Specimen: PBMCs. The receptors stem from a man aged 55-75 years with colorectal cancer. The CDR3 runs from the conserved cysteine through the conserved F or W. Each record gives: D gene, V gene, CDR3 protein. D genes are given only for firm matches.

TRBD1,TRBV30,CAWRDRGSGEKLFF
-,TRBV10-1,CASSERHGDTQYF
-,TRBV2,CASSPRVDSYGYTF
TRBD1,TRBV5-1,CASSNRDRGPSPLHF
-,TRBV7-8,CASSLLDSSYEQYF
-,TRBV7-9,CASSLEGSPLHF
-,TRBV6-1,CASSELGQYNEQFF
-,TRBV7-6,CASSLGQGLRSPLHF
-,TRBV2,CASNPARLAGEQYF
-,TRBV5-1,CASRGVANYGYTF
-,TRBV6-2/TRBV6-3,CASSYLGRDNEQFF
-,TRBV7-2,CASSPRQDQPQHF
-,TRBV30,CASKPGRVIYGYTF
TRBD1,TRBV5-8,CASSKRQGSGYNEQFF
TRBD2,TRBV5-1,CASSLAGTSFGAGELFF
TRBD1,TRBV4-3,CASSGTGGSTYGYTF
-,TRBV24-1,CATSSGGAWYQPQHF
-,TRBV6-2/TRBV6-3,CASSYGFLGAQYF
TRBD1,TRBV7-9,CASSPRQGETQYF
-,TRBV3-1/TRBV3-2,CASSQVARNYGYTF
-,TRBV12-3/TRBV12-4,CASSFGSGRTQYF
-,TRBV4-3,CASSQDLAPAETQYF
-,TRBV19,CASSRVNYGYTF
TRBD2,TRBV5-4,CASKGRGTDTQYF
-,TRBV9,CASSVVLVDTQYF
-,TRBV6-2/TRBV6-3,CASSYVGISTDTQYF
-,TRBV3-1/TRBV3-2,CASRIGYEQYF
-,TRBV7-2,CASSLAGQTNEKLFF
-,TRBV24-1,CATSDPRGGYTF
-,TRBV7-9,CASSFQSSGANVLTF
-,TRBV6-5,CASSTLASQPQHF
-,TRBV6-5,CASSYSRGAGTEAFF
-,TRBV6-1,CASSEGAQTGNTIYF
-,TRBV19,CASSPGGGSYEQYF
-,TRBV5-5,CASSSYFSPVTPSSQHF
TRBD1,TRBV5-1,CASTSTGASLEQYF
-,TRBV10-2,CASSDRTISDTQYF
-,TRBV15,CATSRKGTEAFF
-,TRBV28,CASSFPTSPLHF
-,TRBV29-1,CSVGGEVSNYGYTF
-,TRBV15,CATSRDWPAATNEKLFF
TRBD2,TRBV5-1,CARSGGRGGRETQYF
TRBD1,TRBV2,CASSQFAGTGNNSPLHF
-,TRBV19,CASSPQGTDTQYF
TRBD1,TRBV7-2,CASSLGTGGRETQYF
TRBD2,TRBV3-1/TRBV3-2,CASSQLAGGPTDTQYF
TRBD1,TRBV14,CASSLYTGEAGFF